These 13 T cell receptor beta chains were sequenced from one sample in a study of cytomegalovirus exposure and HLA in healthy donors. Primers: 60 Vbeta forward and 13 Jbeta reverse. Sequenced by immunoSEQ multiplex PCR; TCRdb stores in-frame clones only, minus some. Altogether 150,000 to 200,000 clones are present, 60% to 80% being singletons, with the ten largest covering 4.7%. What was sequenced was PBMCs. The source is a man between 18 and 35 years old in good health and CMV-seropositive.

V gene TRBV7-2 combines with J gene TRBJ2-3; TRBD2 agrees at 11 bases. This CDR3 region has 17 residues. Germline assignment: CDR1 SGHTA and CDR2 FQGNSA. The junction had 9 bases not matched to a gene; V was cut back by 5 bases and J by 2 bases. As DNA, the CDR3 is TGTGCCAGCAGCACCAACCCGACTAGCGGGACCACAGATACGCAGTATTTT. The encoded protein is CASSTNPTSGTTDTQYF.

The chain couples TRBV6-1 to TRBJ2-3, with 7 bases that match TRBD1. The CDR3 is 16 amino acids. The germline gives CDR1 MNHNS, CDR2 SASEGT. Trimming took 2 bases from V and 1 from J; bases not matched to a gene: 6. The CDR3 coding sequence is TGTGCCAGCAGTGAACACCGACAGGGAGGCACAGATACGCAGTATTTT. It specifies CASSEHRQGGTDTQYF.

This clone was seen a handful of times. The V call is TRBV11-2, the J call TRBJ1-2; possible D gene TRBD1, 5 bases. The CDR3 has 13 residues. Trimming took off 2 bases at V and 8 bases at J, with 12 bases between the two ends. Germline lookup yields CDR1 SGHAT and CDR2 FQNNGV. CDR3 DNA: TGTGCCAGCAGCTTACAGGGCCAAATAGGCTACACCTTC. Encoded protein: CASSLQGQIGYTF.

This chain links TRBV5-4 with TRBJ1-1; D unresolved. This CDR3 region has 12 residues. In germline, CDR1 is SGHNT, CDR2 YYREEE (reference sequence). Trimming took 4 bases from V and 1 from J, leaving 5 bases between them. This CDR3 is CASSGRNTEAFF. The CDR3 coding sequence is TGTGCCAGCAGCGGCCGGAACACTGAAGCTTTCTTT.

This clone was picked up one time. The chain uses TRBV14 and TRBJ2-1, with 10 bases identical to TRBD1. Germline CDR1 and CDR2: SGHDN and FVKESK. V lost 1 base to trimming and J lost 10 bases; unmatched junction nucleotides: 22. The CDR3 spans 20 residues. CDR3 bases: TGTGCCAGCAGCCAAGTGACAGGGGGCGAAGAGTGGACCCCGAACCACGAGCAGTTCTTC. Residues: CASSQVTGGEEWTPNHEQFF.

There are a few counts of this clone. The rearrangement links TRBV6-5 to TRBJ1-2; no clear D gene. Germline V CDR1 and CDR2: MNHEY, SVGAGI. The CDR3 totals 13 residues. The V gene lost 6 bases and the J gene lost 3 bases, with 11 bases spanning the gap. CDR3: CASRSGLDYGYTF. CDR3 coding DNA: TGTGCCAGCAGATCTGGACTGGACTATGGCTACACCTTC.

The J gene is TRBJ1-5, the V gene TRBV6-1; the D gene is possibly TRBD1 (6 bases). The germline V gene encodes CDR1 MNHNS and CDR2 SASEGT. This CDR3 is 15 amino acids long. V was cut by 6 bases and J by 3 bases, with 15 bases left in between. For the CDR3, the DNA is TGTGCCAGCAGGCGGGGGGCAGACACCAATCAGCCCCAGCATTTT. It codes for CASRRGADTNQPQHF.

The chain recombines TRBV27 with TRBJ2-1; D gene ambiguous. CDR1 is MNHEY and CDR2 is SMNVEV in the germline V gene (reference sequence). CDR3 length equals 14 residues. V lost 0 bases, J lost 9 bases, and 12 bases lay in between. In nucleotides, the CDR3 is TGTGCCAGCAGTTTATCAAAAATTCACGGTGAGCAGTTCTTC. Translation gives CASSLSKIHGEQFF.

The chain couples TRBV29-1 to TRBJ2-3; 8 nucleotides align to TRBD2. CDR1 is SQVTM and CDR2 is ANQGSEA in the germline V gene. The V and J ends lost 6 bases and 4 bases, in that order; junction bases with no gene match: 6. This CDR3 has 13 residues. CDR3 amino acids: CSVQLAASDTQYF. The CDR3 bases are TGCAGCGTACAACTAGCGGCCTCAGATACGCAGTATTTT.

The chain couples TRBV19 to TRBJ1-2; 7 bases align to TRBD1. V shed 5 bases and J 4 bases; nucleotides not matched to a gene: 10. Germline CDR1 reads LNHDA; CDR2 reads SQIVND (reference sequence). This CDR3 is built from 15 residues. The CDR3 nucleotides read TGTGCCAGTAGTTTCGGACAGGAGGGGCTCTATGGCTACACCTTC. The encoded protein is CASSFGQEGLYGYTF.

V gene TRBV19 combines with J gene TRBJ1-2; TRBD1 is a possible D gene (6 bases). Germline V gene sequence: CDR1 LNHDA, CDR2 SQIVND (reference sequence). CDR3 length equals 16 residues. The ends were cut back, 7 bases at V and 2 bases at J, with 20 bases in the middle. The CDR3 bases are TGTGCCAGTACCACGGCTGGGCAGGGGCCAAACTATGGCTACACCTTC. Translated, it gives CASTTAGQGPNYGYTF.

This clone was counted between two and nine times. The rearrangement links TRBV4-1 to TRBJ1-5, with D tentatively TRBD1 (5 bases). The germline V gene encodes CDR1 MGHRA and CDR2 YSYEKL. V was cut by 2 bases and J by 0 bases, with 11 bases left in between. The CDR3 is 16 amino acids. DNA for the CDR3: TGCGCCAGCAGCCAATACGATGACAGTAGCAATCAGCCCCAGCATTTT. It is translated as CASSQYDDSSNQPQHF.

This clone was seen a few times. The V gene is TRBV30, the J gene TRBJ1-1, with 7 nucleotides matching TRBD1. This CDR3 contains 16 residues. Germline V gene lookup returns CDR1 GTSNPN and CDR2 SVGIG (reference sequence). J gave up 2 bases and V 4 bases, and 13 bases lay outside the gene matches. The CDR3 DNA is TGTGCCTGGACTATGTTTTCGGGACAGCCCAACACTGAAGCTTTCTTT. This gives the protein CAWTMFSGQPNTEAFF.